The source of this T cell receptor beta chain is a study of shared clonotypes between healthy human individuals. Regarding the study as a whole: Memory subsets had estimated richness that was generally smaller than that of naive subsets.

Measured with immunoSEQ multiplex PCR; TCRdb has only the in-frame clones, and not every one. The top ten clones hold 0.89% of a sample with about 1.1 million clones, 70% to 80% of them seen once. Regarding this clone: Antigen unknown.

A CD45RA+ naive subset and a CD45RA-negative memory subset were split from CD4+ cells. The V end was cut by 5 bases, the J end by 7 bases, with 14 bases between. The V gene's germline CDR1 is SEHNR and CDR2 FQNEAQ (reference sequence). CDR3 length equals 13 residues. The clonotype originates from a man younger than 35 in good health. Some clones in this sample may be carry-over from other donors' samples. Sequenced sample: memory CD4+ T cells from PBMCs. The subset: CD45RA-negative fraction. The genes are TRBV7-9 and TRBJ2-5; D is unclear. The CDR3 region is CASSNRKSRTQYF. The DNA of the CDR3 is TGTGCCAGCAGCAACCGGAAATCACGGACCCAGTACTTC.